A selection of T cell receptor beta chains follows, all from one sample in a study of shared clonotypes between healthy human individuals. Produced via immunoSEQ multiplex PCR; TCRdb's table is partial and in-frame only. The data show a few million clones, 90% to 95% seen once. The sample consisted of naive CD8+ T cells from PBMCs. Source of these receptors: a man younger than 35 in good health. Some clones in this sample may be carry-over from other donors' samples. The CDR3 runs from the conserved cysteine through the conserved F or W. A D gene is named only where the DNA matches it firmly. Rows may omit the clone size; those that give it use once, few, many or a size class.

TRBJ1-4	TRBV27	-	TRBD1	TGTGCCAGCAGTCCACGACAGGGTATTGCAACTAATGAAAAACTGTTTTTT	CASSPRQGIATNEKLFF
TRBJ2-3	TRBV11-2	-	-	TGTGCCAGCAGCTTAGTCACGACAGGACTCACAGATACGCAGTATTTT	CASSLVTTGLTDTQYF
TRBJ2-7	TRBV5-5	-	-	TGTGCCAGCGGAGGGGGTCCCGCGATTTACGAGCAGTACTTC	CASGGGPAIYEQYF
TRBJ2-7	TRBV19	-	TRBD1	TGTGCCAGTAGTCCCTCCGGGACAGGTTACTACGAGCAGTACTTC	CASSPSGTGYYEQYF
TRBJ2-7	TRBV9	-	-	TGTGCCAGCAGCGGAGGCGAGCACCCCGGGCAGTACTTC	CASSGGEHPGQYF
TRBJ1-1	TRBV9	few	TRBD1	TGTGCCAGCAGCAGCGAAGGACAGGCCACTGAAGCTTTCTTT	CASSSEGQATEAFF
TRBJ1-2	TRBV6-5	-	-	TGTGCCAGCAGCCCGGGGTACCTTTGGGGCTACACCTTC	CASSPGYLWGYTF
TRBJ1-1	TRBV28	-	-	TGTGCCAGCAGTTGGGGGGTGGGAACTGAAGCTTTCTTT	CASSWGVGTEAFF
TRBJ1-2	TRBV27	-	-	TGTGCCAGCAGTACGTGGGGGTATGGCTACACCTTC	CASSTWGYGYTF
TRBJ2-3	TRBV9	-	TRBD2	TGTGCCAGCAGCGATAGCGGGAGGGGCACAGATACGCAGTATTTT	CASSDSGRGTDTQYF
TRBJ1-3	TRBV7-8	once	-	TGTGCCAGCAGCTTTACAGGCTCTGGAAACACCATATATTTT	CASSFTGSGNTIYF
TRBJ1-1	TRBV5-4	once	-	TGTGCCAGCAGCTTGGAGACCGAAGCTTTCTTT	CASSLETEAFF
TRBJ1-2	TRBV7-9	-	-	TGTGCCAGCAGCTCCACCAGGGCTTACGGGGGCTACACCTTC	CASSSTRAYGGYTF
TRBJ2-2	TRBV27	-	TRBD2	TGTGCCAGCACTCCATGGGCTAGCGGGAGGGGGGCCGGGGAGCTGTTTTTT	CASTPWASGRGAGELFF
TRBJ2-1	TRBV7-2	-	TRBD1	TGTGCCAGCAGCTACGGACAGGGGGCCTACAATGAGCAGTTCTTC	CASSYGQGAYNEQFF
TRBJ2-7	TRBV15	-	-	TGTGCCACCAGGGGTGGGAGTTCGGACGAGCAGTACTTC	CATRGGSSDEQYF
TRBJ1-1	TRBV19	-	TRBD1	TGTGCCAGTAGTATGTGGGGACAGGACCCGGACACTGAAGCTTTCTTT	CASSMWGQDPDTEAFF
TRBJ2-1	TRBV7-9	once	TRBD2	TGTGCCAGCAGCTTAGCCGGCCCGACTAGCGGGAGGGCCGGTGAGCAGTTCTTC	CASSLAGPTSGRAGEQFF
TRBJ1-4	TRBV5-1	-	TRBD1	TGCGCCAGCAGCTTGTTACAGGGGGATGAAAAACTGTTTTTT	CASSLLQGDEKLFF
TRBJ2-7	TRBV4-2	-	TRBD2	TGTGCCAGCAGCCTGACTAGCTCTACCTACGAGCAGTACTTC	CASSLTSSTYEQYF
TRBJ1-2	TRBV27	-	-	TGTGCCATCCGGGGTAGGGGGGACCGTGGCTACACCTTC	CAIRGRGDRGYTF
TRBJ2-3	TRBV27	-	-	TGTGCCAGCAGTTTAGACCGGCGGTCAGATACGCAGTATTTT	CASSLDRRSDTQYF
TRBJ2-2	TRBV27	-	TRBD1	TGTGCCAGCAGCCAACGGACAGGGGCCGGGGAGCTGTTTTTT	CASSQRTGAGELFF
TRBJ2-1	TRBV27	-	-	TGTGCCAGCAGTTTATCTGGGTACAACACCTACAATGAGCAGTTCTTC	CASSLSGYNTYNEQFF
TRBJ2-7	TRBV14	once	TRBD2	TGTGCCAGCAGCCAAAGACTAGCGGGAGACGAGCAGTACTTC	CASSQRLAGDEQYF
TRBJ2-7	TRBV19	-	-	TGTGCCAGTAGTATTGTCCTTTCCTACGAGCAGTACTTC	CASSIVLSYEQYF
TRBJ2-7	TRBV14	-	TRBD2	TGTGCCAGCAGCCAGGGACCTTCCCTAGCGGAGGACCCCTACGAGCAGTACTTC	CASSQGPSLAEDPYEQYF
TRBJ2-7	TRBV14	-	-	TGTGCCAGCAGCCAAGATTATAACGCCCTCTACGAGCAGTACTTC	CASSQDYNALYEQYF
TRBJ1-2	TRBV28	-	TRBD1	TGTGCCAGCAGACCCGGGACAGGGCAGGATGGCTACACCTTC	CASRPGTGQDGYTF
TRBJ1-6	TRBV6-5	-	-	TGTGCCAGCAGTCCGGGGGGGGCCTATTCACCCCTCCACTTT	CASSPGGAYSPLHF
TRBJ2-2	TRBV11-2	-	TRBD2	TGTGCCAGCAGCTTAGATCGGGGGGACCTAGAGCTGTTTTTT	CASSLDRGDLELFF
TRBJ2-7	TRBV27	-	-	TGTGCCAGCAGTTTATCGGGAATCTACGAGCAGTACTTC	CASSLSGIYEQYF
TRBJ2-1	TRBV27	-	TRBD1	TGTGCCAGCAGGCCTGGACAGGGTCCAACCTACAATGAGCAGTTCTTC	CASRPGQGPTYNEQFF
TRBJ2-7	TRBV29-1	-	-	TGCAGCGTCCTCGACATCTACGAGCAGTACTTC	CSVLDIYEQYF
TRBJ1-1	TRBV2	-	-	TGTGCCAGCAGCCCCGGCACTGAAGCTTTCTTT	CASSPGTEAFF
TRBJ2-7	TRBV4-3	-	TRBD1	TGCGCCAGCAGCGCCGGGACAGGGGTCGGTGAGCAGTACTTC	CASSAGTGVGEQYF
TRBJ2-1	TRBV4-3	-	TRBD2	TGCGCCAGCAGCCAAGATGAAGCGGGAGGGCCGGATGAGCAGTTCTTC	CASSQDEAGGPDEQFF
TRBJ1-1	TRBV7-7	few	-	TGTGCCAGCAGCCGGAACAGGCTCACTGAAGCTTTCTTT	CASSRNRLTEAFF
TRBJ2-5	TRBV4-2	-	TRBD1	TGTGCCAGCAGCCAAGATAGGCACAGGGGGAGAGAGACCCAGTACTTC	CASSQDRHRGRETQYF
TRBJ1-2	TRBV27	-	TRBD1	TGTGCCAGCAGCCCGCATTCTCAGGGGGACAGCTATGGCTACACCTTC	CASSPHSQGDSYGYTF
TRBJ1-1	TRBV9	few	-	TGTGCCAGCAGCATAGGGGGGACTGAAGCTTTCTTT	CASSIGGTEAFF
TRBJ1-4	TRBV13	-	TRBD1	TGTGCCAGCAGCTCCAGGACAGGGATAAGGGCAACTAATGAAAAACTGTTTTTT	CASSSRTGIRATNEKLFF
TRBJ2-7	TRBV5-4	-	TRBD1	TGTGCCAGCAGCTTGGACAGGGGACCCTACGAGCAGTACTTC	CASSLDRGPYEQYF
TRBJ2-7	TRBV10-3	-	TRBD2	TGTGCCATCAGTGAAATGGGACTAGCGGTCTCCTCCTACGAGCAGTACTTC	CAISEMGLAVSSYEQYF
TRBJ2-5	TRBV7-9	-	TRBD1	TGTGCCAGCAGCGTGAGGGACAGCGAAGAGACCCAGTACTTC	CASSVRDSEETQYF
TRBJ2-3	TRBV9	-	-	TGTGCCAGCAGCACCAGTGGGGTGGTCACAGATACGCAGTATTTT	CASSTSGVVTDTQYF
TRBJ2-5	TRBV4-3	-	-	TGCGCCAGCAGCCCATTGCTAGGCGGCCAAGAGACCCAGTACTTC	CASSPLLGGQETQYF